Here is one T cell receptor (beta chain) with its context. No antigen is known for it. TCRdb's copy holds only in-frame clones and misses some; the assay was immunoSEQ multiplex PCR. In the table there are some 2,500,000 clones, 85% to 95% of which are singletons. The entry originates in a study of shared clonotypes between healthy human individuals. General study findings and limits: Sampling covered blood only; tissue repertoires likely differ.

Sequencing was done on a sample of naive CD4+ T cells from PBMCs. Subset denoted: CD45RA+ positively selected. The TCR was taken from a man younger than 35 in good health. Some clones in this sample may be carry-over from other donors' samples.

DNA for the CDR3: TGTGCCAGCCGACAGCCGGGTTGGTCCGAGCAGTACTTC. It is translated as CASRQPGWSEQYF. This chain links TRBV6-5 with TRBJ2-7, with D maybe TRBD1 (5 bases). Germline lookup yields CDR1 MNHEY and CDR2 SVGAGI. The CDR3 sequence is 13 residues long. V gave up 8 bases and J gave up 6 bases, with 17 bases separating them.